This T cell receptor beta chain was observed in a study of post-analysis software for immune sequencing data. Study summary: Patients had relapsing-remitting, secondary progressive or progressive-relapsing multiple sclerosis; some lacked subtype. Whole-study findings and limits: Pronounced co-clustering by F measure was evident among identically batched samples. Multiple sclerosis patients showed significantly lower normalized Chao1 diversity than controls did. Included in a set of roughly 5 TRBV segments more frequent in patients than controls were TRBV5-6, TRBV5-1 and TRBV20-1.

Each TCR beta cDNA library carried unique molecular identifiers. TCRdb itself ran the PCR reads through MiXCR, one entry per CDR3 protein. The sample holds hundreds of thousands of distinct CDR3 sequences, roughly 29% seen once. A word on this clonotype: The antigen is unknown.

The CDR3 has 13 amino acids. The germline V gene encodes CDR1 MGHRA and CDR2 YSYEKL. With 1 base removed from V and 0 bases from J, the gap between germline ends came to 3 bases. The rearrangement uses TRBV4-1 and TRBJ2-5; no reliable D call. Input material: blood. The source is a girl aged 5-17 years with multiple sclerosis. CDR3 loop: CASSQAYQETQYF. The CDR3, as DNA: TGCGCCAGCAGCCAAGCGTACCAAGAGACCCAGTACTTC.